This T cell receptor beta chain was recovered during a study of T cell responses to AZD1222 COVID-19 vaccine. Findings of the study overall: Two doses of AZD1222 preceded a rise in Spike-specific TCR breadth and depth. Possibly, clonal diversity was underestimated; donors were largely white British and included more females. Vaccine-associated CD4 TCRs ranged over spike, dominating at 160-218 and 743-854.

V trimming: 4 bases; J trimming: 7 bases; junction bases outside the gene matches: 4. Germline-derived CDR1 and CDR2 are SGHRS and YFSETQ. This CDR3 region has 14 residues. This clone has just a few counts. Its antigen remains unidentified. Here immunoSEQ multiplex PCR was the method, and the copy in TCRdb shows in-frame clones only, minus some. The sample lists some 130,000 clones; approximately 92% were seen once. The receptor was derived from an adult who received the AZD1222 COVID-19 vaccine. The chain has TRBV5-1 and TRBJ1-6; 8 positions match TRBD1. This specimen consisted of peripheral blood, obtained 28 days after the second AZD1222 dose. The CDR3 loop is CASSPTGGNSPLHF. In DNA form, the CDR3 reads TGCGCCAGCAGCCCCACAGGGGGGAATTCACCCCTCCACTTT.